The 30 T cell receptor beta chains given below trace back to one sample, sequenced in a study of blood T cell repertoires in COVID-19. The table came from immunoSEQ multiplex PCR; TCRdb's copy has only in-frame clones and leaves some out. The table lists 200,000 to 250,000 clones, approximately 83% of them singletons, with 4.8% in the top ten. The sample taken for sequencing was PBMCs or T cells enriched from blood (not recorded which). The source is a woman aged 50 to 65 who had been exposed to COVID-19.

Concerning this clone itself: The same CDR3 arises from other DNA sequences in this sample as well. V is TRBV9 and J is TRBJ2-2; possibly TRBD2 for D (6 bases). In germline, CDR1 is SGDLS, CDR2 YYNGEE. The CDR3 consists of 13 residues. Trimming took off 0 bases at V and 6 bases at J, with 6 bases between the two ends. The CDR3, as DNA: TGTGCCAGCAGCGTAGGCGGGGCCGGGGAGCTGTTTTTT. Its translation: CASSVGGAGELFF.

This clone was seen a few times. The chain uses TRBV7-9 and TRBJ2-7, with 8 bases that match TRBD1. The J segment lost 7 bases and the V segment lost 3 bases, leaving 5 bases of the junction unmatched. Germline V CDR1 and CDR2: SEHNR, FQNEAQ (reference sequence). This CDR3 is 13 amino acids long. The CDR3 here is CASSFGQGGEQYF. The CDR3 bases are TGTGCCAGCAGCTTCGGACAGGGCGGAGAGCAGTACTTC.

This chain uses TRBV18 with TRBJ1-5; TRBD1 might be the D (6 bases). Trimming took off 6 bases at V and 7 bases at J, with 13 bases between the two ends. In germline, CDR1 is KGHSH, CDR2 LQKENI. This CDR3 region has 13 residues. CDR3 sequence (DNA): TGTGCCAGCTCGGACAGCTTTGAGCAGCCCCAGCATTTT. Translating gives CASSDSFEQPQHF.

The V gene is TRBV5-1, the J gene TRBJ1-1, with D hard to call. CDR1 SGHRS and CDR2 YFSETQ come from the germline V gene. V dropped 0 bases and J dropped 0 bases, with 6 bases sitting between them. The CDR3 loop spans 14 amino acids. CDR3 nucleotide sequence: TGCGCCAGCAGCTTGGGGAGCATGAACACTGAAGCTTTCTTT. Its protein product is CASSLGSMNTEAFF.

This clone showed up just a few times. The DNA of the CDR3 is TGTGCCAGCACTTCAGGGGCCATCAGCGAGCAGTACTTC. It yields the protein CASTSGAISEQYF. The chain employs TRBV12-3 or TRBV12-4 and TRBJ2-7; D perhaps matches TRBD1 (6 bases). The length of the CDR3 is 13 residues. Trimming cost V 7 bases and J 6 bases, with 16 bases left between them.

This chain uses TRBV9 with TRBJ2-1; TRBD1 is a possible D gene (7 bases). The CDR3 covers 15 residues. The V end was cut by 1 base, the J end by 8 bases, with 16 bases between. The germline CDR1 and CDR2 sequences are SGDLS and YYNGEE. This CDR3 is CASSVQTQGEDEQFF. The CDR3 bases are TGTGCCAGCAGCGTACAGACTCAGGGGGAGGATGAGCAGTTCTTC.

The CDR3 region is CASSTGTGPGEQYF. The CDR3 DNA reads as TGTGCCAGTAGTACAGGGACAGGACCTGGCGAGCAGTACTTC. This chain links TRBV19 with TRBJ2-7; the match to TRBD1 covers 8 bases. The CDR3 is 14 residues long. Trimming cost V 4 bases and J 6 bases; bases outside gene matches: 8. Germline V gives CDR1 LNHDA, CDR2 SQIVND (reference sequence).

This rearrangement joins TRBV24-1 to TRBJ1-5; the match to TRBD1 covers 8 bases. The CDR3 runs 15 residues. V was clipped by 7 bases and J by 4 bases; unmatched bases: 8. Germline CDR1 reads KGHDR; CDR2 reads SFDVKD. In nucleotides, the CDR3 is TGTGCCACCAGCGACGGACAGGGCGTAAATCAGCCCCAGCATTTT. This translates into CATSDGQGVNQPQHF.

The chain uses TRBV28 and TRBJ1-1; TRBD1 matches 9 bases. The CDR3 contains 12 residues. V was clipped by 5 bases and J by 6 bases; unmatched bases: 1. Germline loops: CDR1 MDHEN, CDR2 SYDVKM. CDR3 amino acids: CASSRDRAEAFF. The CDR3, as DNA: TGTGCCAGCAGTAGGGACAGGGCTGAAGCTTTCTTT.

The CDR3 sequence is CASSPGWDRPLSSYNEQFF. The CDR3 coding sequence is TGTGCCAGCAGCCCGGGGTGGGACAGGCCTTTGAGCTCCTACAATGAGCAGTTCTTC. This rearrangement joins TRBV14 to TRBJ2-1; 8 bases fit TRBD1. This CDR3 contains 19 residues. The V gene's germline CDR1 is SGHDN and CDR2 FVKESK. After removal of 4 bases from V and 0 bases from J, the junction contained 14 bases not matched to a gene.

The chain carries TRBV2 and TRBJ1-2, with a possible D match to TRBD1 (5 bases). The germline CDR1 and CDR2 sequences are SNHLY and FYNNEI. The CDR3 length is 12 residues. The germline V and J ends were trimmed by 11 bases and 3 bases, with 13 bases remaining between them. CDR3 residues: CASSRGDYGYTF. For the CDR3, the DNA is TGTGCCTCTAGCCGGGGGGACTATGGCTACACCTTC.

The rearrangement joins TRBV9 to TRBJ2-3, with D tentatively TRBD2 (7 bases). Germline-derived CDR1 and CDR2 are SGDLS and YYNGEE. Trimming shortened V by 0 bases and J by 3 bases, and 14 bases separated the two germline ends. The CDR3 has 16 amino acids. The CDR3 DNA follows: TGTGCCAGCAGCGTAGCTGGGGGGGCGAAAACAGATACGCAGTATTTT. Residues: CASSVAGGAKTDTQYF.

The V and J genes are TRBV3-1 (or the pseudogene TRBV3-2) and TRBJ2-1, with D tentatively TRBD2 (5 bases). The CDR3 runs 14 residues. Looked up from germline, CDR1 is LGHDT and CDR2 is YNNKEL (reference sequence). V lost 5 bases and J lost 1, with 9 bases in between. The CDR3 bases are TGTGCCAGCAGCATAAGGGAGTCCTACAATGAGCAGTTCTTC. This sequence encodes CASSIRESYNEQFF.

The chain recombines TRBV24-1 with TRBJ2-2; 7 bases are shared with TRBD2. V was clipped by 9 bases and J by 8 bases; unmatched bases: 5. The CDR3 is made up of 12 amino acids. Germline CDR1 reads KGHDR; CDR2 reads SFDVKD. Here the CDR3 reads CATGGDTGELFF. In nucleotides, the CDR3 is TGTGCCACCGGGGGGGATACGGGGGAGCTGTTTTTT.

This rearrangement joins TRBV7-9 to TRBJ2-3, with 7 bases aligning to TRBD1. The ends lost 4 bases at V and 1 base at J; junction bases unmatched: 11. Germline CDR1 is SEHNR and CDR2 is FQNEAQ (reference sequence). The CDR3 covers 17 residues. The CDR3 bases are TGTGCCAGCAGCTGGATGACAGGGTTGGGGGGCACAGATACGCAGTATTTT. It yields the protein CASSWMTGLGGTDTQYF.

The J gene is TRBJ1-1, the V gene TRBV11-2, with 11 bases identical to TRBD1. V lost 3 bases and J lost 6; bases outside the gene matches: 3. The CDR3 loop spans 14 amino acids. The germline V gene encodes CDR1 SGHAT and CDR2 FQNNGV. The CDR3 nucleotides are TGTGCCAGCAGCTTGGGACAGGGGGGACCTGAAGCTTTCTTT. Protein: CASSLGQGGPEAFF. The variable domain in full, with the rest retrieved from reference TRBV11-2 and TRBJ1-1, is EAGVAQSPRYKIIEKRQSVAFWCNPISGHATLYWYQQILGQGPKLLIQFQNNGVVDDSQLPKDRFSAERLKGVDSTLKIQPAKLEDSAVYLCASSLGQGGPEAFFGQGTRLTVV.

The CDR3 sequence: CASSLLQGGNTEAFF. In DNA, the CDR3 is TGCGCCAGCAGCTTGCTCCAGGGGGGGAACACTGAAGCTTTCTTT. The gene calls are TRBV5-1 and TRBJ1-1; 7 positions agree with TRBD1. The CDR3 sequence is 15 residues long. CDR1 is SGHRS and CDR2 is YFSETQ in the germline V gene. Losses at the gene ends were 1 base for V and 1 base for J; bases not matched to a gene: 4.

This rearrangement joins TRBV2 to TRBJ1-2; D gene ambiguous. Deletions cut 7 bases from V and 4 bases from J, with 13 bases between. CDR1 SNHLY and CDR2 FYNNEI come from the germline V gene. The CDR3 totals 13 residues. The CDR3 nucleotides are TGTGCCAGCAACACAAAAAAAACCTATGGCTACACCTTC. This encodes CASNTKKTYGYTF.

This chain links TRBV6-4 with TRBJ1-1; TRBD1 matches at 7 bases. This CDR3 spans 14 amino acids. The germline V gene has CDR1 MRHNA and CDR2 SNTAGT. V lost 6 bases and J lost 2; bases outside the gene matches: 6. CDR3 coding DNA: TGTGCCAGCAGACCGGACAGGATAAACACTGAAGCTTTCTTT. Translated, it gives CASRPDRINTEAFF.

To note about this clone: In the same sample, other DNA sequences code for this CDR3. This chain joins TRBV5-1 and TRBJ2-5, with 10 nucleotides matching TRBD2. The length of the CDR3 is 16 residues. CDR1 and CDR2 (germline): SGHRS, YFSETQ. The trim removed 0 bases at V and 2 bases at J, leaving 4 bases unmatched. The CDR3 region has the DNA TGCGCCAGCAGCTTGGACGTAGCGGGGGGACAAGAGACCCAGTACTTC. Its protein is CASSLDVAGGQETQYF. The whole variable domain, remainder taken from reference TRBV5-1 and TRBJ2-5, is KAGVTQTPRYLIKTRGQQVTLSCSPISGHRSVSWYQQTPGQGLQFLFEYFSETQRNKGNFPGRFSGRQFSNSRSEMNVSTLELGDSALYLCASSLDVAGGQETQYFGPGTRLLVL.

The chain carries TRBV19 and TRBJ2-2, with D possibly TRBD2 on 6 matching bases. The germline V gene encodes CDR1 LNHDA and CDR2 SQIVND (reference sequence). This CDR3 is built from 14 residues. V dropped 5 bases and J dropped 0 bases, with 7 bases sitting between them. The CDR3 DNA is TGTGCCAGTAGTCCGGGAGCGAACACCGGGGAGCTGTTTTTT. Its translation: CASSPGANTGELFF.

V and J are TRBV29-1 and TRBJ2-3; D is perhaps TRBD2 (6 bases). Trimming shortened V by 5 bases and J by 3 bases, and 12 bases separated the two germline ends. This CDR3 is built from 13 residues. Germline V gives CDR1 SQVTM, CDR2 ANQGSEA. This CDR3 is CSVWDFATDTQYF. In nucleotides, the CDR3 is TGCAGCGTTTGGGACTTTGCGACAGATACGCAGTATTTT.

The genes are TRBV9 and TRBJ1-1; TRBD1 might be the D (6 bases). This CDR3 has 17 amino acids. Trimming took off 0 bases at V and 5 bases at J, with 20 bases between the two ends. The V gene's germline CDR1 is SGDLS and CDR2 YYNGEE. CDR3 nucleotide sequence: TGTGCCAGCAGCGTAGTACACGGTGCAGGGGTGGGGACTGAAGCTTTCTTT. It encodes CASSVVHGAGVGTEAFF.

The V call is TRBV28, the J call TRBJ2-7, with D perhaps TRBD1 (5 bases). Germline CDR1 reads MDHEN; CDR2 reads SYDVKM. The CDR3 consists of 14 residues. Trimming stripped 6 bases from V and 2 bases from J, with 14 bases between. CDR3 bases: TGTGCCAGCAGGCCTAGGACACCTACCTACGAGCAGTACTTC. Protein sequence: CASRPRTPTYEQYF.

There are a few counts of this clone. This same CDR3 is encoded by further DNA sequences in the sample. This chain uses TRBV5-1 with TRBJ1-1, with 7 positions matching TRBD1. The V and J ends lost 3 bases and 0 bases, in that order; junction bases with no gene match: 2. Germline lookup yields CDR1 SGHRS and CDR2 YFSETQ. This CDR3 contains 14 residues. CDR3 sequence reads: CASSWGQMNTEAFF. CDR3 coding DNA: TGCGCCAGCAGCTGGGGACAGATGAACACTGAAGCTTTCTTT.

The chain has TRBV4-3 and TRBJ1-2, with D hard to call. The V end was cut by 0 bases, the J end by 9 bases, with 11 bases between. The V gene's germline CDR1 is LGHNA and CDR2 YSLEER. This CDR3 has 13 residues. The CDR3, as DNA: TGCGCCAGCAGCCAAGACGTGAGAACCAGCTACACCTTC. Translating it yields CASSQDVRTSYTF.

This rearrangement joins TRBV10-3 to TRBJ1-4; D uncertain. The V end lost 11 bases, the J end lost 1 base, and 11 bases lay between the germline ends. The length of the CDR3 is 13 residues. The germline gives CDR1 ENHRY, CDR2 SYGVKD. DNA for the CDR3: TGTGCCTCGCGGGGTTTAACTAATGAAAAACTGTTTTTT. It specifies CASRGLTNEKLFF.

This chain connects TRBV15 to TRBJ2-7; weak D call: TRBD2 (6 bases). V was shortened by 5 bases and J by 3 bases, with 14 bases between the two germline ends. Germline assignment: CDR1 LNHNV and CDR2 YYDKDF (reference sequence). The CDR3 covers 14 residues. The CDR3 loop is CATSEREVGYEQYF. The DNA of the CDR3 is TGTGCCACCAGCGAGAGGGAGGTTGGCTACGAGCAGTACTTC.

This chain connects TRBV30 to TRBJ1-6; 8 bases are a match to TRBD1. Germline V gene lookup returns CDR1 GTSNPN and CDR2 SVGIG (reference sequence). V shed 0 bases and J 0 bases; nucleotides not matched to a gene: 7. The CDR3 length is 18 residues. The CDR3 nucleotides are TGTGCCTGGAGTGTCAGGGGGCCTGTTAGCTCCTATAATTCACCCCTCCACTTT. The encoded protein is CAWSVRGPVSSYNSPLHF.

The chain is built from TRBV3-1 (or the pseudogene TRBV3-2) and TRBJ2-3, with TRBD1 identical over 7 bases. The CDR3 is 14 amino acids. CDR1 LGHDT and CDR2 YNNKEL come from the germline V gene (reference sequence). V trimming: 4 bases; J trimming: 0 bases; junction bases outside the gene matches: 1. The CDR3 DNA reads as TGTGCCAGCAGCCGACAGGGCAGCACAGATACGCAGTATTTT. Translated: CASSRQGSTDTQYF.